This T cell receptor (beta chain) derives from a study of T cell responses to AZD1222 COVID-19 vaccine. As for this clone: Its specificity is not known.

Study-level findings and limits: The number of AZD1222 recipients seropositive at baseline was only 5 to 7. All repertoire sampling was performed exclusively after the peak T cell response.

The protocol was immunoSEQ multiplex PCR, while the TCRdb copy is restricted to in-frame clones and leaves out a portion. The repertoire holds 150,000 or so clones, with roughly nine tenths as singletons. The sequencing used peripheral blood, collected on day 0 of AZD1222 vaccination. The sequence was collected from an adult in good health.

The CDR3 spells CASSLDRLGDRERGEAFF. The CDR3 region has the DNA TGTGCCAGCAGCTTAGATAGGTTAGGGGACAGGGAACGTGGTGAAGCTTTCTTT. This chain links TRBV7-9 with TRBJ1-1, with 9 bases matching TRBD1. Germline CDR1 reads SEHNR; CDR2 reads FQNEAQ (reference sequence). CDR3 length equals 18 residues. After removal of 1 base from V and 7 bases from J, the junction contained 16 bases not matched to a gene. Together with reference TRBV7-9 and TRBJ1-1, the CDR3 gives the full variable domain: DTGVSQNPRHKITKRGQNVTFRCDPISEHNRLYWYRQTLGQGPEFLTYFQNEAQLEKSRLLSDRFSAERPKGSFSTLEIQRTEQGDSAMYLCASSLDRLGDRERGEAFFGQGTRLTVV.